This T cell receptor beta chain was sequenced for a study of T cells in localized non-small cell lung cancer. Assay: immunoSEQ multiplex PCR; the TCRdb copy retains only in-frame clones and omits some. The table includes some 22,000 clones, 65% to 85% detected once. Comments on this clone: As yet, its antigen is unknown.

Trimming took 5 bases from V and 0 from J, leaving 7 bases between them. The CDR3 spans 14 residues. Germline assignment: CDR1 LGHNA and CDR2 YNFKEQ. Whole-study findings and limits: Higher blood T cell density tracked longer overall survival. The tumor had only one region sequenced, so heterogeneity remains possible. Across samples, adjacent lung featured a median approximately 60 of the top 100 tumor clones. Highest T cell clonality was seen in uninvolved adjacent lung, surpassing that measured in tumor.

The sequence derives from a man aged 40-75 years with stage II lung adenocarcinoma. Sample: PBMCs, taken before any cancer treatment. This chain connects TRBV4-2 to TRBJ1-4; D unclear. The CDR3 DNA is TGTGCCAGCAGCTCACAGACAACTAATGAAAAACTGTTTTTT. It specifies CASSSQTTNEKLFF.